This T cell receptor beta chain was sequenced for a study of regulatory T cells in long-lasting Graves disease. Overall study results and limits: Persistent Graves' patients showed a TCR diversity that was lower than that of newly diagnosed ones.

This CDR3 has 14 residues. CDR1 is LGHDT and CDR2 is YNNKEL in the germline V gene (reference sequence). The V end lost 2 bases, the J end lost 7 bases, and 14 bases lay between the germline ends. This clonotype was observed a few times. Antigen specificity is unknown. Time point in this sample: newly diagnosed GD, antithyroid drugs for less than 3 months. Scientists built the TCR library using RNA that was extracted from PBMCs. A blood draw put about 10 milliliters of peripheral blood into EDTA tubes. Arm-PCR of CDR3 regions and iRepertoire HTBI primers were used to build TCR beta libraries. MiXCR was run by TCRdb on the multiplex PCR reads, yielding one entry per CDR3 protein. The sample lists a few hundred thousand distinct CDR3 sequences; 16% were seen once. The data were also submitted as part of a second study, on T cells in Graves' hyperthyroidism and ophthalmopathy. That report notes: Any patient presenting with uncontrolled infection, other autoimmune disease, pregnancy or lactation was left out. From stable hyperthyroidism, ophthalmopathy was set apart by a 13 V-J model.

This chain connects TRBV3-1 to TRBJ1-2; possible D gene TRBD1, 5 bases. The TCR was taken from a man aged 35 to 55 with Graves disease. The sample here was peripheral blood mononuclear cells (PBMCs), taken at new diagnosis, from a patient treated with antithyroid drugs. CDR3 DNA sequence: TGTGCCAGCAGCCAACCGGGGGACGGCGGTGGCTACACCTTC. This encodes CASSQPGDGGGYTF.